A single sample gave rise to the 16 T cell receptor beta chains below, sequenced in a study of blood T cell repertoires in COVID-19. Produced via immunoSEQ multiplex PCR; TCRdb's table is partial and in-frame only. The sample holds about 170,000 clones, about four fifths seen once. Sequences were obtained from peripheral blood. These receptors all stem from a woman aged 70 to 79 with acute or convalescent COVID-19.

The V call is TRBV11-3, the J call TRBJ2-3, with D possibly TRBD1 on 5 matching bases. Per the germline V gene, CDR1 is SGHNT and CDR2 is YENEEA. This CDR3 is built from 16 residues. Trimming shortened V by 1 base and J by 2 bases, and 13 bases separated the two germline ends. CDR3 coding DNA: TGTGCCAGCAGCTTAGGGGCCTGGGGCTCCACAGATACGCAGTATTTT. This codes for CASSLGAWGSTDTQYF.

This clone has more than one count but fewer than ten. This chain connects TRBV5-1 to TRBJ1-2; no definite D call. Trimming left V 0 bases short and J 4 bases short, with 13 bases between. The CDR3 totals 15 residues. Germline CDR1 is SGHRS and CDR2 is YFSETQ. Here the CDR3 reads CASSLDRGGGYGYTF. CDR3 sequence (DNA): TGCGCCAGCAGCTTGGATCGGGGAGGAGGCTATGGCTACACCTTC. The complete variable domain, with remaining parts taken from reference TRBV5-1 and TRBJ1-2, reads KAGVTQTPRYLIKTRGQQVTLSCSPISGHRSVSWYQQTPGQGLQFLFEYFSETQRNKGNFPGRFSGRQFSNSRSEMNVSTLELGDSALYLCASSLDRGGGYGYTFGSGTRLTVV.

The chain joins TRBV7-2 to TRBJ2-7; 8 bases align to TRBD1. CDR3 length: 15 residues. The germline CDR1 and CDR2 sequences are SGHTA and FQGNSA. J was trimmed by 2 bases and V by 3 bases; bases with no gene match: 6. CDR3 in amino acids: CASSFQGQDTYEQYF. The CDR3 nucleotides are TGTGCCAGCAGCTTCCAGGGACAGGATACCTACGAGCAGTACTTC.

The count of this clone is one. The J gene is TRBJ1-4, the V gene TRBV5-5, with 8 bases fitting TRBD1. Trimming took 5 bases from V and 1 from J; bases not matched to a gene: 4. This CDR3 is 15 amino acids long. CDR1 is SGHKS and CDR2 is YYEKEE in the germline V gene (reference sequence). CDR3 region: CASRPTGGTNEKLFF. The CDR3 DNA is TGTGCCAGCAGACCTACAGGGGGAACTAATGAAAAACTGTTTTTT.

Regarding this clone: The same CDR3 arises from other DNA sequences in this sample as well. The genes are TRBV6-5 and TRBJ2-7, with 12 bases that match TRBD1. Per the germline V gene, CDR1 is MNHEY and CDR2 is SVGAGI. The CDR3 has 16 residues. V shed 4 bases and J 5 bases; nucleotides not matched to a gene: 9. This chain's CDR3 is CASSSIPGQGANEQYF. Written as DNA, the CDR3 is TGTGCCAGCAGTTCTATACCGGGACAGGGGGCGAACGAGCAGTACTTC.

This clone was counted once. This chain joins TRBV4-2 and TRBJ2-6; 10 nucleotides agree with TRBD1. The junction had 5 bases not matched to a gene; V was cut back by 3 bases and J by 0 bases. Germline CDR1 and CDR2: LGHNA and YNFKEQ. The CDR3 consists of 18 residues. DNA of the CDR3: TGTGCCAGCAGCCACCCGGGACAGGGGCTCTCTGGGGCCAACGTCCTGACTTTC. Translated, it gives CASSHPGQGLSGANVLTF.

The V call is TRBV9, the J call TRBJ1-6, with TRBD1 as a possible D gene (6 bases). The V end lost 3 bases, the J end lost 7 bases, and 8 bases lay between the germline ends. The germline V gene has CDR1 SGDLS and CDR2 YYNGEE. The CDR3 has 13 residues. The CDR3 sequence: CASSGTANSPLHF. In DNA, the CDR3 is TGTGCCAGCAGCGGGACAGCAAATTCACCCCTCCACTTT.

A few counts support this clone. The chain combines TRBV15 with TRBJ1-4; a possible D gene is TRBD1 (6 bases). The germline V gene encodes CDR1 LNHNV and CDR2 YYDKDF (reference sequence). This CDR3 is 16 amino acids long. With 2 bases removed from V and 4 bases from J, the gap between germline ends came to 14 bases. CDR3 protein: CATSRPGTSGNEKLFF. The CDR3 bases are TGTGCCACCAGCAGACCTGGGACATCGGGTAATGAAAAACTGTTTTTT. Together with reference TRBV15 and TRBJ1-4, the CDR3 gives the full variable domain: DAMVIQNPRYQVTQFGKPVTLSCSQTLNHNVMYWYQQKSSQAPKLLFHYYDKDFNNEADTPDNFQSRRPNTSFCFLDIRSPGLGDTAMYLCATSRPGTSGNEKLFFGSGTQLSVL.

The chain is built from TRBV7-2 and TRBJ1-2, with 9 nucleotides matching TRBD1. CDR3 length: 15 residues. V lost 3 bases, J lost 4 bases, and 6 bases stayed unmatched. Germline CDR1 is SGHTA and CDR2 is FQGNSA. CDR3 DNA: TGTGCCAGCAGCTTCGAAAGACAGGGGGTCTATGGCTACACCTTC. It specifies CASSFERQGVYGYTF.

The CDR3, as DNA: TGTGCCAGCAGTTTAACAGGGATTACTTACGAGCAGTACTTC. The encoded protein is CASSLTGITYEQYF. The V call is TRBV28, the J call TRBJ2-7; TRBD1 is a possible D gene (6 bases). From germline, CDR1 is MDHEN and CDR2 SYDVKM. The CDR3 is made up of 14 amino acids. Between the trimmed V and J ends, which lost 2 bases and 4 bases, there was a span of 12 bases.

This chain links TRBV9 with TRBJ1-5, with D uncertain. V dropped 0 bases and J dropped 10 bases, with 14 bases sitting between them. Germline CDR1 and CDR2: SGDLS and YYNGEE. The CDR3 sequence is 14 residues long. The CDR3 coding sequence is TGTGCCAGCAGCGTAGGGCCGGAGGCAGACCCCCAGCATTTT. Its protein is CASSVGPEADPQHF.

With respect to this clone: In the same sample, other DNA sequences code for this CDR3. This chain links TRBV6-2 or TRBV6-3 with TRBJ1-1; D unclear. Germline-derived CDR1 and CDR2 are MNHEY and SVGEGT. CDR3 length equals 13 residues. Trimming shortened V by 0 bases and J by 3 bases, and 5 bases separated the two germline ends. The CDR3 coding sequence is TGTGCCAGCAGTTACTCGCGGGACACTGAAGCTTTCTTT. Its protein is CASSYSRDTEAFF.

The V gene is TRBV24-1, the J gene TRBJ2-1, with 10 bases fitting TRBD2. The CDR3 has 17 amino acids. V shed 4 bases, J shed 1 base, and the junction held 6 bases outside the gene matches. Germline CDR1 and CDR2: KGHDR and SFDVKD. The CDR3, as DNA: TGTGCCACCAGTGACCCTAGCGGGAGAGGGTCCTACAATGAGCAGTTCTTC. Its translation is CATSDPSGRGSYNEQFF.

The chain recombines TRBV4-3 with TRBJ2-5; D is possibly TRBD2 (6 bases). V shed 1 base and J shed 3 bases, with 15 bases lying between them. The CDR3 sequence is 16 residues long. Germline values: CDR1 LGHNA, CDR2 YSLEER. The CDR3 DNA follows: TGCGCCAGCAGCCAAGTGTTTTCGACGGGAGAAGAGACCCAGTACTTC. Its protein product is CASSQVFSTGEETQYF.

The rearrangement uses TRBV7-9 and TRBJ2-2, with 9 bases matching TRBD1. This CDR3 is built from 15 residues. The germline gives CDR1 SEHNR, CDR2 FQNEAQ (reference sequence). Trimming removed 7 bases from V and 6 bases from J; junction bases left unmatched: 9. CDR3: CASTRDRVSAGELFF. The CDR3 bases are TGTGCCAGCACCAGGGACAGGGTCTCGGCCGGGGAGCTGTTTTTT.

The chain couples TRBV19 to TRBJ2-3, with 7 nucleotides matching TRBD2. Trimming cost V 3 bases and J 6 bases; bases outside gene matches: 15. Germline V gene sequence: CDR1 LNHDA, CDR2 SQIVND (reference sequence). This CDR3 comprises 17 residues. CDR3 bases: TGTGCCAGTAGTATGAAGATGGGCGGGAGAGGGGCCGATACGCAGTATTTT. Protein product: CASSMKMGGRGADTQYF.